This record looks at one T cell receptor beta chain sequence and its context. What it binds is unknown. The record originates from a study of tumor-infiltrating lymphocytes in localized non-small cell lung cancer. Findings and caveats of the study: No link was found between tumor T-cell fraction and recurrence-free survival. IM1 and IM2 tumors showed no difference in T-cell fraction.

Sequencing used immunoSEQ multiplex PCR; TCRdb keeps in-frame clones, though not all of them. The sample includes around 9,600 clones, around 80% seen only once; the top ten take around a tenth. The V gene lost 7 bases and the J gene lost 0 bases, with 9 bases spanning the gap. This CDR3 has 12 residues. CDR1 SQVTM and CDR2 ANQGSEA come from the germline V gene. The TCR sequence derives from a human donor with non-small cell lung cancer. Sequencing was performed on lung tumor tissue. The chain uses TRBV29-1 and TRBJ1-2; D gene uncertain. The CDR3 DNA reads TGCAGCGGGGGAATGGCTAACTATGGCTACACCTTC. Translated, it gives CSGGMANYGYTF.